The rows below give T cell receptor beta chains drawn from one sample of a study of cytomegalovirus exposure and HLA in healthy donors. Method: immunoSEQ multiplex PCR; TCRdb's copy keeps in-frame clones and lacks some. The sample contains over 100,000 clones, over 8% of which appear only once. Material for sequencing was PBMCs. Receptors were obtained from a man aged 35-49 years in good health and CMV-seronegative. CDR3s include the opening cysteine and the closing phenylalanine or tryptophan. D genes are given only for firm matches. Part of the rows lack a size; the others show once, few, many or a class for expanded clones.

v_call	j_call	clone_size	d_call	cdr3_nt	cdr3_aa
TRBV19	TRBJ2-1	few	TRBD2	TGTGCCAGTAGTTTAGCGGGGGGGCCCGGCAATGAGCAGTTCTTC	CASSLAGGPGNEQFF
TRBV5-4	TRBJ2-5	few	TRBD2	TGTGCCAGCAGCTCGCGCCTAGCGGGGGTAGGAGAGACCCAGTACTTC	CASSSRLAGVGETQYF
TRBV12-5	TRBJ2-7	.	.	TGTGCTAGTGGTTCCGACCGCACAACAGGTTCCTACGAGCAGTACTTC	CASGSDRTTGSYEQYF
TRBV25-1	TRBJ2-1	few	.	TGTGCCAGCAGTGATCTAGTGGGTGAGCAGTTCTTC	CASSDLVGEQFF
TRBV14	TRBJ2-3	few	.	TGTGCCAGCAGCCCGAGGGAATTCACAGATACGCAGTATTTT	CASSPREFTDTQYF
TRBV5-1	TRBJ1-2	.	TRBD1	TGCGCCAGCAGCTTGGGCTCAGGGGGCGTCTATGGCTACACCTTC	CASSLGSGGVYGYTF
TRBV2	TRBJ1-4	few	TRBD1	TGTGCCAGCAGTGAAGATGATAACAGGGGTAATGAAAAACTGTTTTTT	CASSEDDNRGNEKLFF
TRBV11-2	TRBJ1-3	few	.	TGTGCCAGCAGCTTAAGCCAAGGAAACACCATATATTTT	CASSLSQGNTIYF
TRBV6-1	TRBJ2-7	few	TRBD1	TGTGCCACCAGGACAGGGATCTACGAGCAGTACTTC	CATRTGIYEQYF
TRBV7-6	TRBJ1-1	.	.	TGTGCCAGCACGGTCGGGGGTGAAGCTTTCTTT	CASTVGGEAFF
TRBV14	TRBJ1-5	few	.	TGTGCCAGCAGCCAAGAACAGGATCAGCCCCAGCATTTT	CASSQEQDQPQHF
TRBV6-6	TRBJ2-3	.	.	TGTGCCAGCAGTTACTGGGCGCTGGGCACAGATACGCAGTATTTT	CASSYWALGTDTQYF
TRBV10-1	TRBJ2-1	.	TRBD2	TGCGCCAGCTCCACTAGCGGGGGGGCGGGGGAGCAGTTCTTC	CASSTSGGAGEQFF
TRBV11-2	TRBJ2-2	few	TRBD1	TGTGCCAGCAGCTTAAGGACAGGGACGTACACCGGGGAGCTGTTTTTT	CASSLRTGTYTGELFF
TRBV19	TRBJ1-1	many	.	TGTGCCATCAAGTCTTCCAGGGAGAACACTGAAGCTTTCTTT	CAIKSSRENTEAFF
TRBV27	TRBJ2-1	.	TRBD2	TGTGCCAGCAGTTTGGCGGGGGGGACGGGAAAAAATGAGCAGTTCTTC	CASSLAGGTGKNEQFF
TRBV30	TRBJ2-7	few	.	TGTGCCTGGAGGTCGGGAAGCTACGAGCAGTACTTC	CAWRSGSYEQYF
TRBV5-1	TRBJ2-2	few	TRBD1	TGCGCCAGCAGCGAGAGACAGGGAGCGAACACCGGGGAGCTGTTTTTT	CASSERQGANTGELFF
TRBV13	TRBJ1-2	few	TRBD1	TGTGCCAGCAGCCAGGGGGGTAGGGTCGCTGGCCCCTATGGCTACACCTTC	CASSQGGRVAGPYGYTF
TRBV19	TRBJ1-5	.	TRBD1	TGTGCCAGTAGGACAGGGGGCCGTAGCAATCAGCCCCAGCATTTT	CASRTGGRSNQPQHF
TRBV7-2	TRBJ2-2	.	.	TGTGCCAGCAGCCTAGTCTTTTCCGGGGCCGGGGAGCTGTTTTTT	CASSLVFSGAGELFF
TRBV6-5	TRBJ2-4	.	TRBD1	TGTGCCAGCAGTTACTCGAGAGACAGGGTTATCATTCAGTACTTC	CASSYSRDRVIIQYF
TRBV10-2	TRBJ2-7	.	TRBD2	TGCGCCAGCAGTGGGGTAGCGGGAGTCATCGAGCAGTACTTC	CASSGVAGVIEQYF
TRBV5-6	TRBJ1-2	.	.	TGTGCCAGCAGCTTATCCGGTATAGTAGACTATGGCTACACCTTC	CASSLSGIVDYGYTF
TRBV6-1	TRBJ1-1	few	.	TGTGCCAGCAGTGCCGGATCCGGGACACTAAACACTGAAGCTTTCTTT	CASSAGSGTLNTEAFF
TRBV10-3	TRBJ1-2	.	.	TGTGCCATCAGTGAGTCCGTTTCAGACTATGGCTACACCTTC	CAISESVSDYGYTF
TRBV5-1	TRBJ2-5	few	TRBD2	TGCGCCAGCAGCTTGGTGCAAGCGGGGAGGGGAGAGACCCAGTACTTC	CASSLVQAGRGETQYF
TRBV4-3	TRBJ2-3	.	.	TGCGCCAGCAGCCAAGAATACTCGGGGTTCAGAGATACGCAGTATTTT	CASSQEYSGFRDTQYF
TRBV7-2	TRBJ1-2	.	.	TGTGCCAGCAGCTTAATAGTACAGGGACCCTCTGGCTACACCTTC	CASSLIVQGPSGYTF
TRBV7-7	TRBJ2-2	.	TRBD2	TGTGCCAGCAGCTTAGGGACTAGAGAGACCGGGGAGCTGTTTTTT	CASSLGTRETGELFF
TRBV6-5	TRBJ2-7	.	TRBD1	TGTGCCAGCAGCCGGACAGGGGGGGCCTACGAGCAGTACTTC	CASSRTGGAYEQYF
TRBV4-2	TRBJ2-1	.	.	TGTGCCAGCAGCCACCTTGGGGGCGGGGGTTACAATGAGCAGTTCTTC	CASSHLGGGGYNEQFF
TRBV27	TRBJ2-3	.	.	TGTGCCAGCAGTTTAAGGTGGGGGGGCCCAGATACGCAGTATTTT	CASSLRWGGPDTQYF
TRBV12-5	TRBJ1-1	few	TRBD1	TGTGCTAGTGGTTTGGTCGGACAGGGAATGAACACTGAAGCTTTCTTT	CASGLVGQGMNTEAFF
TRBV19	TRBJ2-1	few	TRBD2	TGTGCCAGTAGTATCGCTAGCGGGGGTTTGAATGAGCAGTTCTTC	CASSIASGGLNEQFF
TRBV6-1	TRBJ1-6	.	TRBD1	TGTGCCAGCAGCCGACAGGGTAAGAGTTCACCCCTCCACTTT	CASSRQGKSSPLHF
TRBV7-9	TRBJ1-4	.	TRBD1	TGTGCCAGCAGCTCGAGGGGACAGGGTAATGAAAAACTGTTTTTT	CASSSRGQGNEKLFF
TRBV5-4	TRBJ1-1	.	.	TGTGCCAGCAGCTTCTCAGGGTTGAACACTGAAGCTTTCTTT	CASSFSGLNTEAFF
TRBV7-9	TRBJ2-3	few	TRBD2	TGTGCCAGCAGCTTAATGACTAGCGGGGGGTATTCAGATACGCAGTATTTT	CASSLMTSGGYSDTQYF
TRBV11-1	TRBJ1-6	.	.	TGTGCCAGCAGCTTAGCCGGGAGGAATTCACCCCTCCACTTT	CASSLAGRNSPLHF
TRBV9	TRBJ1-3	few	TRBD1	TGTGCCAGCAGCGTTCAGGGGGACGGCTCTGGAAACACCATATATTTT	CASSVQGDGSGNTIYF
TRBV28	TRBJ1-1	.	.	TGTGCCAGCACACACCAGGGGAACACTGAAGCTTTCTTT	CASTHQGNTEAFF
TRBV15	TRBJ1-2	.	TRBD1	TGTGCCACCAGCAGAGATGAACAGGGGGCGAGCTACACCTTC	CATSRDEQGASYTF
TRBV27	TRBJ2-7	.	.	TGTGCCAGCAGTTCCGGGACTTGGGGCGAGCAGTACTTC	CASSSGTWGEQYF
TRBV6-5	TRBJ1-2	few	.	TGTGCCAGCAGTTGGGCAGGGCCCTATGGCTACACCTTC	CASSWAGPYGYTF
TRBV19	TRBJ1-1	.	TRBD1	TGTGCCAGTAGTTTCGGAGGGGGCGCGGACACTGAAGCTTTCTTT	CASSFGGGADTEAFF
TRBV25-1	TRBJ1-2	few	.	TGTGCCAGCAGTGAATGGGGCAGGAGCTATGGCTACACCTTC	CASSEWGRSYGYTF
TRBV2	TRBJ2-4	few	.	TGTGCCAGCAGCCTTCTACAGGTCTCCAAAAACATTCAGTACTTC	CASSLLQVSKNIQYF
TRBV5-6	TRBJ1-1	few	TRBD1	TGTGCCAGCAGCGGGGGGGACAGGGGCAACACTGAAGCTTTCTTT	CASSGGDRGNTEAFF
TRBV19	TRBJ1-5	few	.	TGTGCCACTCGACAGAGCAATCAGCCCCAGCATTTT	CATRQSNQPQHF
TRBV2	TRBJ2-5	few	TRBD2	TGTGCCAGCCCTGGACAGCGGGGGGCGTGGGAGACCCAGTACTTC	CASPGQRGAWETQYF
TRBV19	TRBJ1-2	.	.	TGTGCCAGTAGTATAGACCGACAGACCTATGGCTACACCTTC	CASSIDRQTYGYTF
TRBV28	TRBJ2-3	few	TRBD2	TGTGCCAGCATTTATAGCGGGGGGCAGGCAGATACGCAGTATTTT	CASIYSGGQADTQYF
TRBV5-1	TRBJ2-3	.	.	TGCGCCAGCAGCTTATACGGGGGATACACAGATACGCAGTATTTT	CASSLYGGYTDTQYF
TRBV4-1	TRBJ1-3	.	.	TGCGCCAGCAGCCAAGAGGGCAGGGGCACTGGAAACACCATATATTTT	CASSQEGRGTGNTIYF
TRBV9	TRBJ2-2	.	.	TGTGCCAGCAGCGCTCGCGGGACTGTCGACGGGGAGCTGTTTTTT	CASSARGTVDGELFF
TRBV30	TRBJ2-5	few	.	TGTGCCGGAGGCCCTCGAGAGACCCAGTACTTC	CAGGPRETQYF